The sequence of this T cell receptor beta chain was determined in a study of identical twins. A single record per CDR3 protein comes from TCRdb applying MiXCR to the 5' RACE reads. The table includes under 1 million distinct CDR3 sequences, roughly an eighth detected once. As concerns this clonotype: Its antigen is as yet unknown.

Notes on the study in general: Where beta out-of-frame sequences were concerned, excess twin sharing was weaker. The abundant beta clonotypes from cord blood had fewer insertions, and memory repertoires had none of this.

Every donor was a healthy Caucasian. The CDR3 runs to 15 residues. Looked up from germline, CDR1 is DFQATT and CDR2 is SNEGSKA (reference sequence). V gave up 5 bases and J gave up 3 bases; unmatched junction bases: 8. The same sample was also studied in work on yellow fever vaccine responses in identical twins.

The clonotype comes from a woman aged 18-30 years in good health. V is TRBV20-1 and J is TRBJ2-7; TRBD2 matches at 12 bases. The sample comprised PBMCs. The CDR3 loop is CSAPPSGRADYEQYF. The CDR3 DNA reads TGCAGTGCTCCCCCTAGCGGGAGGGCCGACTACGAGCAGTACTTC.